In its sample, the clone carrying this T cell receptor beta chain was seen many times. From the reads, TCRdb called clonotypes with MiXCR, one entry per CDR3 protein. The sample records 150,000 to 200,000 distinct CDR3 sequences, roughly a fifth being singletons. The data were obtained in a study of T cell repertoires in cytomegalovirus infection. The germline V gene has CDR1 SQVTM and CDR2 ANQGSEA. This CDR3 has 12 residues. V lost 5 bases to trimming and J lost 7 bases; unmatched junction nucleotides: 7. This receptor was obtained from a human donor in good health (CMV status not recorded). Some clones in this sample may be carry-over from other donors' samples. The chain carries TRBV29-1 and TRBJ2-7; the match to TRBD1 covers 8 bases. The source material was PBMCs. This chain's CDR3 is CSVPGQGWEQYF. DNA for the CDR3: TGCAGCGTTCCCGGACAGGGTTGGGAGCAGTACTTC.